Below, 23 T cell receptor beta chains from the same sample are listed, as sequenced in a study of blood T cell repertoires in COVID-19. Generated by immunoSEQ multiplex PCR, the TCRdb table keeps only in-frame clones and is missing some. This table has over 75,000 clones, about 80% appearing once. Sequenced: peripheral blood. These receptor sequences come from a human donor in a cohort sampled during active COVID-19.

This sequence joins TRBV2 and TRBJ2-2, with D possibly matching TRBD2 (5 bases). Per germline, CDR1 SNHLY and CDR2 FYNNEI. The CDR3 is 14 residues long. V dropped 6 bases and J dropped 5 bases, with 13 bases sitting between them. The CDR3 region has the DNA TGTGCCAGCAGGACGGGGTGGGATACCGGGGAGCTGTTTTTT. Amino acid sequence: CASRTGWDTGELFF.

The chain joins TRBV7-2 to TRBJ2-3; 8 bases line up with TRBD2. The CDR3 has 16 residues. After removal of 6 bases from V and 0 bases from J, the junction contained 8 bases not matched to a gene. From germline, CDR1 is SGHTA and CDR2 FQGNSA. The CDR3 bases are TGTGCCAGCAGATCTGGTAGCGGGATTAGCACAGATACGCAGTATTTT. As protein: CASRSGSGISTDTQYF. Complete variable domain (other parts from reference TRBV7-2 and TRBJ2-3): GAGVSQSPSNKVTEKGKDVELRCDPISGHTALYWYRQSLGQGLEFLIYFQGNSAPDKSGLPSDRFSAERTGGSVSTLTIQRTQQEDSAVYLCASRSGSGISTDTQYFGPGTRLTVL.

The V gene is TRBV28, the J gene TRBJ2-7; 8 bases line up with TRBD1. The CDR3 has 14 residues. Germline CDR1 is MDHEN and CDR2 is SYDVKM. V dropped 6 bases and J dropped 2; count of bases not matched to a gene: 6. The CDR3 DNA sequence: TGTGCCAGCAGCCCGGGACAGGCCGCCTACGAGCAGTACTTC. This gives the protein CASSPGQAAYEQYF.

The gene calls are TRBV2 and TRBJ1-1; D may be TRBD1 (6 bases). Germline CDR1 reads SNHLY; CDR2 reads FYNNEI. The CDR3 loop spans 14 amino acids. Trimming took off 1 base at V and 0 bases at J, with 6 bases between the two ends. CDR3 region: CASSEDRVNTEAFF. The CDR3 nucleotides read TGTGCCAGCAGTGAAGACAGGGTGAACACTGAAGCTTTCTTT.

The chain uses TRBV5-4 and TRBJ2-3; 10 nucleotides line up with TRBD1. V lost 5 bases to trimming and J lost 9 bases; unmatched junction nucleotides: 12. There are 15 residues in the CDR3. Germline V gene data show CDR1 as SGHNT and CDR2 as YYREEE (reference sequence). For the CDR3, the DNA is TGTGCCAGCAGAACGACAGGGGGCACAGCCTCAACGCAGTATTTT. Translation: CASRTTGGTASTQYF.

Worth noting for this clone: Other DNA sequences from this sample encode an identical CDR3 as well. The genes are TRBV5-1 and TRBJ2-7; 9 bases align to TRBD1. Germline lookup yields CDR1 SGHRS and CDR2 YFSETQ. Unmatched junction bases numbered 9, after V lost 1 base and J lost 4 bases. The CDR3 contains 16 residues. The CDR3 loop reads CASSLNYPGQGYEQYF. CDR3 DNA: TGCGCCAGCAGCTTGAATTATCCGGGACAGGGATACGAGCAGTACTTC.

The V and J genes are TRBV6-1 and TRBJ1-5; D is possibly TRBD1 (5 bases). V shed 2 bases and J shed 9 bases, with 17 bases lying between them. The CDR3 extends over 15 amino acids. CDR1 and CDR2 from the germline V gene are MNHNS and SASEGT. The CDR3 reads CASSESRASRGPQHF. Here the CDR3 DNA reads TGTGCCAGCAGTGAATCCCGGGCGTCTAGGGGGCCCCAGCATTTT.

This clone was observed a single time. The genes are TRBV6-5 and TRBJ2-7; 9 bases fit TRBD1. Trimming cost V 5 bases and J 6 bases; bases outside gene matches: 8. Germline V CDR1 and CDR2: MNHEY, SVGAGI. The CDR3 is made up of 14 amino acids. The CDR3 nucleotides read TGTGCCAGCAGTACCGGACAGGGGAACGGCGAGCAGTACTTC. This translates into CASSTGQGNGEQYF.

This clone occurred a few times. The same CDR3 can be traced to other DNA sequences in this sample. The rearrangement uses TRBV5-1 and TRBJ2-6, with D possibly TRBD1 on 5 matching bases. Per germline, CDR1 SGHRS and CDR2 YFSETQ. CDR3 size: 15 residues. Trimming took 2 bases from V and 4 from J, leaving 10 bases between them. The CDR3: CASSLQVSGANVLTF. The CDR3 bases are TGCGCCAGCAGCTTACAGGTTTCAGGGGCCAACGTCCTGACTTTC.

The chain carries TRBV19 and TRBJ1-3, with D unclear. The germline gives CDR1 LNHDA, CDR2 SQIVND (reference sequence). Trimming left V 2 bases short and J 2 bases short, with 10 bases between. The CDR3 spans 15 residues. The CDR3 DNA reads as TGTGCCAGTAGTATACGGGGAGTCGCTGGAAACACCATATATTTT. Translated, it gives CASSIRGVAGNTIYF.

The rearrangement joins TRBV28 to TRBJ1-4, with D tentatively TRBD1 (5 bases). V was pared by 7 bases and J by 4 bases, with 19 bases between. Germline V gene lookup returns CDR1 MDHEN and CDR2 SYDVKM. This CDR3 region has 16 residues. The CDR3 bases are TGTGCCAGCACCGACGAAAGGGGAAAGAGTAATGAAAAACTGTTTTTT. It yields the protein CASTDERGKSNEKLFF.

V is TRBV10-1 and J is TRBJ1-1, with 12 bases fitting TRBD1. CDR1 and CDR2 (germline): WNHNN, SYGVQD (reference sequence). CDR3 size: 16 residues. V shed 0 bases, J shed 10 bases, and the junction held 9 bases outside the gene matches. The CDR3 is CASSESGQGAQTRAFF. For the CDR3, the DNA is TGCGCCAGCAGTGAGTCGGGACAGGGGGCCCAAACCCGAGCTTTCTTT.

The V call is TRBV6-5, the J call TRBJ1-2; D not resolved. CDR3 length: 13 amino acids. V was pared by 6 bases and J by 4 bases, with 12 bases between. Germline lookup yields CDR1 MNHEY and CDR2 SVGAGI. The CDR3 reads CASRPQEAYGYTF. CDR3 sequence (DNA): TGTGCCAGCAGACCTCAGGAGGCCTATGGCTACACCTTC.

J is TRBJ1-2 and V is TRBV30; 7 bases agree with TRBD1. CDR3 length: 14 amino acids. Germline V lookup: CDR1 GTSNPN, CDR2 SVGIG (reference sequence). The CDR3: CAHHNRGWNYGYTF. CDR3 nucleotides: TGTGCTCATCATAACAGGGGCTGGAACTATGGCTACACCTTC.

The chain links TRBV6-1 to TRBJ2-6, with a weak D call TRBD1 (6 bases). Germline V CDR1 and CDR2: MNHNS, SASEGT. This CDR3 has 17 amino acids. V was cut by 2 bases and J by 2 bases, with 13 bases left in between. The CDR3 DNA follows: TGTGCCAGCAGTGAACAGGGGCGAACTCCTGGGGCCAACGTCCTGACTTTC. Protein sequence: CASSEQGRTPGANVLTF.

This clone was seen a single time. The chain is built from TRBV5-1 and TRBJ2-1; TRBD2 matches 10 bases. Trimming took 6 bases from V and 3 from J; bases not matched to a gene: 6. The germline gives CDR1 SGHRS, CDR2 YFSETQ. The CDR3 is made up of 15 amino acids. Here the CDR3 DNA reads TGCGCCAGCACCTCCCTAGCGGGGGACTACAATGAGCAGTTCTTC. Translation gives CASTSLAGDYNEQFF.

The chain combines TRBV3-1 (or the pseudogene TRBV3-2) with TRBJ1-4; 7 bases line up with TRBD1. Germline V gene data show CDR1 as LGHDT and CDR2 as YNNKEL (reference sequence). CDR3 length: 17 amino acids. Germline trimming cut 2 bases from V and 1 base from J; bases unmatched to any gene: 7. The CDR3 nucleotides read TGTGCCAGCAGCCAAAAAAGGGGGCTTGGAACTAATGAAAAACTGTTTTTT. Its translation is CASSQKRGLGTNEKLFF.

The gene calls are TRBV27 and TRBJ1-2; possible D gene TRBD1, 6 bases. There are 16 residues in the CDR3. With 7 bases removed from V and 6 bases from J, the gap between germline ends came to 24 bases. Germline CDR1 and CDR2: MNHEY and SMNVEV (reference sequence). The CDR3 region has the DNA TGTGCCAGCACGATGGCAGGGGCACGGGAACGCAATGGCTACACCTTC. The encoded protein is CASTMAGARERNGYTF.

This rearrangement joins TRBV7-9 to TRBJ1-4; perhaps TRBD1 as D (6 bases). Per germline, CDR1 SEHNR and CDR2 FQNEAQ (reference sequence). V lost 5 bases to trimming and J lost 10 bases, with 17 bases between them. This CDR3 spans 14 amino acids. CDR3 amino acids: CASSPEGGSRKLFF. The CDR3 DNA is TGTGCCAGCAGCCCCGAAGGGGGTAGTAGAAAACTGTTTTTT.

The J gene is TRBJ2-3, the V gene TRBV4-1, with D perhaps matching TRBD2 (7 bases). The germline V and J ends were trimmed by 5 bases and 6 bases, with 15 bases remaining between them. Per the germline V gene, CDR1 is MGHRA and CDR2 is YSYEKL. This CDR3 comprises 14 residues. CDR3 DNA sequence: TGCGCCAGCAGCATCACAGGGAGGGCTGATACGCAGTATTTT. Its protein product is CASSITGRADTQYF.

The rearrangement joins TRBV2 to TRBJ1-2; 7 positions agree with TRBD1. Germline-derived CDR1 and CDR2 are SNHLY and FYNNEI. With V trimmed by 4 bases and J by 7 bases, 9 bases remained unmatched. The CDR3 covers 14 residues. The CDR3 DNA is TGTGCCAGCAGTGGAGGACAGGATCCTTTTGGCTACACCTTC. Translating it yields CASSGGQDPFGYTF.

This clone was picked up a small number of times. The CDR3 region is CATRDRISNQPQHF. The CDR3 DNA sequence: TGTGCCACCCGGGACAGGATTAGCAATCAGCCCCAGCATTTT. The V call is TRBV28, the J call TRBJ1-5; 8 bases map to TRBD1. The germline V gene has CDR1 MDHEN and CDR2 SYDVKM. The trim removed 10 bases at V and 0 bases at J, leaving 5 bases unmatched. This CDR3 has 14 amino acids.

This clone was counted a few times. Written as DNA, the CDR3 is TGTGCCAGTAGTCTACTGCACTTGAACACTGAAGCTTTCTTT. Residues: CASSLLHLNTEAFF. The chain combines TRBV19 with TRBJ1-1; no reliable D call. The CDR3 contains 14 residues. The V and J ends lost 5 bases and 0 bases respectively, with 10 bases between them. The V gene's germline CDR1 is LNHDA and CDR2 SQIVND (reference sequence).